This T cell receptor beta chain was sequenced for a study of blood T cell repertoires in COVID-19. Per the germline V gene, CDR1 is LGHDT and CDR2 is YNNKEL (reference sequence). V gave up 4 bases and J gave up 4 bases; unmatched junction bases: 5. CDR3 length: 16 amino acids. Clones were read by immunoSEQ multiplex PCR, and TCRdb kept only the in-frame ones, dropping some. The table records 200,000 to 250,000 clones, 85% to 90% of them present only once. Sequencing was carried out using peripheral blood. V gene TRBV3-1 (or the pseudogene TRBV3-2) combines with J gene TRBJ2-1, with 12 nucleotides matching TRBD2. The receptor was isolated from a man aged 30-40 years with COVID-19, enrolled during active disease. This CDR3 reads CASSPRTSGAYNEQFF. The CDR3 region has the DNA TGTGCCAGCAGCCCACGGACTAGCGGGGCATACAATGAGCAGTTCTTC.